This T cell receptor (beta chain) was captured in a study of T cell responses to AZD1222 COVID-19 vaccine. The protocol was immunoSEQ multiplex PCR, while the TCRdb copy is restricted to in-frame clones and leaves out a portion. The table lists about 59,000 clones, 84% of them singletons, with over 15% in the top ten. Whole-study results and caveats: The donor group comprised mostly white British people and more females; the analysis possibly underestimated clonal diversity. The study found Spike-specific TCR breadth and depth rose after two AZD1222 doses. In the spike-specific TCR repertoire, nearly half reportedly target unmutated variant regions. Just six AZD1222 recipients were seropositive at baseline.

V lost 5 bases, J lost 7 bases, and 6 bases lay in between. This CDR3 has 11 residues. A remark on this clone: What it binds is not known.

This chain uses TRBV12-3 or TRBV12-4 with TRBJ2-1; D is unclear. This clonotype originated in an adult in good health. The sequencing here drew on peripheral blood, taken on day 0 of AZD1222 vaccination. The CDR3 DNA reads TGTGCCAGCAGTACGGCAAATGAGCAGTTCTTC. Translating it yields CASSTANEQFF.